The rows below give T cell receptor beta chains drawn from one sample of a study of blood T cell repertoires in COVID-19. Libraries were prepared by immunoSEQ multiplex PCR; TCRdb keeps only in-frame clonotypes and omits some of them. This table holds under 150,000 clones, 80% found once. Sequenced material: peripheral blood. These receptors were collected from a man aged 65 to 85 with acute or convalescent COVID-19. Each CDR3 is given with its conserved first and last residue. The order of the fields is D gene, J gene, clone size, V gene, CDR3 DNA, CDR3 protein. A D gene is named only where the DNA matches it firmly. The listing skips clone size in some rows; elsewhere it reads once, few, many or a size class.

D: .
J: TRBJ1-2
size: .
V: TRBV18
DNA: TGTGCCAGCTCACCTGACAGGATCTATGGCTACACCTTC
CDR3: CASSPDRIYGYTF

D: TRBD2
J: TRBJ2-7
size: once
V: TRBV6-6
DNA: TGTGCCAGCAGACCCGGACTAGCGGGGGGTGACGAGCAGTACTTC
CDR3: CASRPGLAGGDEQYF

D: TRBD2
J: TRBJ2-1
size: .
V: TRBV2
DNA: TGTGCCAGCGGGACTAGCACTGAGCAGTTCTTC
CDR3: CASGTSTEQFF

D: .
J: TRBJ1-1
size: .
V: TRBV15
DNA: TGTGCCACCAGACTCTTGAGGGAGACTGAAGCTTTCTTT
CDR3: CATRLLRETEAFF

D: TRBD2
J: TRBJ2-5
size: .
V: TRBV25-1
DNA: TGTGCCAGCAGTGAATCATCCAGCGGGGGACTCCAAGAGACCCAGTACTTC
CDR3: CASSESSSGGLQETQYF

D: .
J: TRBJ2-2
size: .
V: TRBV30
DNA: TGTGCCTGGGGGGGTCGGAGGGTTGGGTCCGGGGAGCTGTTTTTT
CDR3: CAWGGRRVGSGELFF

D: .
J: TRBJ1-6
size: .
V: TRBV7-2
DNA: TGTGCCAGCAGCTTCCCCACAGGGCCAGATAATTCACCCCTCCACTTT
CDR3: CASSFPTGPDNSPLHF

D: TRBD1
J: TRBJ1-1
size: .
V: TRBV29-1
DNA: TGCAGCGTTGATGGGCAGGGGGATGAAGCTTTCTTT
CDR3: CSVDGQGDEAFF

D: .
J: TRBJ2-1
size: .
V: TRBV19
DNA: TGTGCCAGTAGTATAGACAGGGCCCTTAACAATGAGCAGTTCTTC
CDR3: CASSIDRALNNEQFF

D: .
J: TRBJ2-5
size: few
V: TRBV15
DNA: TGTGCCACCAGCAGAGAAAGGGGGAAGGAGACCCAGTACTTC
CDR3: CATSRERGKETQYF

D: .
J: TRBJ1-2
size: .
V: TRBV5-1
DNA: TGCGCCAGCAGCTTGGACACGCGTCCGCAGGGGAATGGCTACACCTTC
CDR3: CASSLDTRPQGNGYTF

D: TRBD1
J: TRBJ1-2
size: few
V: TRBV15
DNA: TGTGCCACCAGCCCACGGACAGGCGGTGACTATGGCTACACCTTC
CDR3: CATSPRTGGDYGYTF

D: .
J: TRBJ1-6
size: .
V: TRBV5-1
DNA: TGCGCCAGCAGCTTGGCCGAGATGGGGGCAAGGAATTCACCCCTCCACTTT
CDR3: CASSLAEMGARNSPLHF

D: .
J: TRBJ1-2
size: .
V: TRBV28
DNA: TGTGCCAGCAGCATTCAGGGAACCAACTATGGCTACACCTTC
CDR3: CASSIQGTNYGYTF

D: TRBD1
J: TRBJ1-6
size: .
V: TRBV5-6
DNA: TGTGCCAGCAGCTTGTGGGCAGGGGGCGGTTCACCCCTCCACTTT
CDR3: CASSLWAGGGSPLHF

D: TRBD1
J: TRBJ2-2
size: .
V: TRBV2
DNA: TGTGCCACCCACCGGGACAGGGTCCCCGGGGAGCTGTTTTTT
CDR3: CATHRDRVPGELFF

D: TRBD1
J: TRBJ1-6
size: .
V: TRBV5-8
DNA: TGTGCCAGCAGCTTAGAGGGACAGCTGAATTCACCCCTCCACTTT
CDR3: CASSLEGQLNSPLHF

D: .
J: TRBJ2-5
size: .
V: TRBV4-1
DNA: TGCGCCAGCAGCCAATGGGGAGACGGGTACCAAGAGACCCAGTACTTC
CDR3: CASSQWGDGYQETQYF

D: TRBD1
J: TRBJ2-7
size: .
V: TRBV6-6
DNA: TGTGCCAGCAGCCGATCCGGGACAGGGGCCCAGTGGGTGTACGAGCAGTACTTC
CDR3: CASSRSGTGAQWVYEQYF

D: .
J: TRBJ1-2
size: .
V: TRBV12-3/TRBV12-4
DNA: TGTGCCAGCAGCCTCACGGTAAACTATGGCTACACCTTC
CDR3: CASSLTVNYGYTF

D: .
J: TRBJ2-7
size: .
V: TRBV5-1
DNA: TGCGCCAGCAGCTTGACAGGGATGGGCGAGCAGTACTTC
CDR3: CASSLTGMGEQYF

D: .
J: TRBJ1-1
size: .
V: TRBV28
DNA: TGTGCCAGCAGTAAAACAGGGTCTGAAGCTTTCTTT
CDR3: CASSKTGSEAFF

D: TRBD2
J: TRBJ2-1
size: .
V: TRBV2
DNA: TGTGCCAGCAGCCCTACTAGCGGGGGGGCCTATGAGCAGTTCTTC
CDR3: CASSPTSGGAYEQFF

D: .
J: TRBJ1-2
size: .
V: TRBV19
DNA: TGTGCCAGTAGTCCCCAAACAGCTAACTATGGCTACACCTTC
CDR3: CASSPQTANYGYTF

D: .
J: TRBJ1-2
size: once
V: TRBV5-4
DNA: TGTGCCAGCAGCTCGCGACAGGACCTCTATGGCTACACCTTC
CDR3: CASSSRQDLYGYTF

D: TRBD2
J: TRBJ2-1
size: .
V: TRBV4-1
DNA: TGCGCCAGCAGCCAAGGGGCGGGGGGGCTGTACAATGAGCAGTTCTTC
CDR3: CASSQGAGGLYNEQFF

D: TRBD1
J: TRBJ2-5
size: .
V: TRBV2
DNA: TGTGCCAGCCAGGACAGGGGGCAAGAGACCCAGTACTTC
CDR3: CASQDRGQETQYF

D: .
J: TRBJ1-6
size: .
V: TRBV27
DNA: TGTGCCAGCAGACCGGACTTAATCAATTCACCCCTCCACTTT
CDR3: CASRPDLINSPLHF

D: .
J: TRBJ1-2
size: .
V: TRBV10-3
DNA: TGTGCCATCAGTGAGTCAGGCGGCGATCATGGCTACACCTTC
CDR3: CAISESGGDHGYTF

D: .
J: TRBJ2-1
size: .
V: TRBV7-9
DNA: TGTGCCAGCAGCTCACGGGGCTCCTACAATGAGCAGTTCTTC
CDR3: CASSSRGSYNEQFF

D: .
J: TRBJ1-5
size: .
V: TRBV10-3
DNA: TGTGCCATCAGTGAGTCATGGGACTCCAGTCAGCCCCAGCATTTT
CDR3: CAISESWDSSQPQHF

D: TRBD2
J: TRBJ2-1
size: .
V: TRBV6-4
DNA: TGTGCCAGCAGTGACTCGGTAGCGGGGGATCACAATGAGCAGTTCTTC
CDR3: CASSDSVAGDHNEQFF

D: .
J: TRBJ2-7
size: many
V: TRBV28
DNA: TGTGCCAGCATCAGGGGCGGTACCTACGAGCAGTACTTC
CDR3: CASIRGGTYEQYF

D: .
J: TRBJ1-1
size: few
V: TRBV9
DNA: TGTGCCAGCAGCGCGACTTCGGGGACTGAAGCTTTCTTT
CDR3: CASSATSGTEAFF

D: .
J: TRBJ2-4
size: once
V: TRBV5-8
DNA: TGTGCCAGCAGCTTGGCGGCGGGGGCCAAAAACATTCAGTACTTC
CDR3: CASSLAAGAKNIQYF

D: TRBD1
J: TRBJ2-7
size: few
V: TRBV6-6
DNA: TGTGCCAGCAGGGCGAGACAGGGGGTTTCCTACGAGCAGTACTTC
CDR3: CASRARQGVSYEQYF

D: .
J: TRBJ2-5
size: .
V: TRBV5-1
DNA: TGCGCCAGCAGCGCTGGACAGTTCGAGACCCAGTACTTC
CDR3: CASSAGQFETQYF

D: .
J: TRBJ1-1
size: .
V: TRBV5-6
DNA: TGTGCCAGCAGCTTGGGCCCCGGGGGGGGAGCTTTCTTT
CDR3: CASSLGPGGGAFF

D: .
J: TRBJ2-7
size: .
V: TRBV10-3
DNA: TGTGCCATCAGTTCGGGTCCCTCCTACGAGCAGTACTTC
CDR3: CAISSGPSYEQYF

D: TRBD2
J: TRBJ2-3
size: .
V: TRBV20-1
DNA: TGCAGTGCTAGTCTAGCGGGGGGGAGGGATACGCAGTATTTT
CDR3: CSASLAGGRDTQYF

D: .
J: TRBJ1-2
size: few
V: TRBV10-2
DNA: TGCGCCAGCACGGGCAGGGGCTATGGCTACACCTTC
CDR3: CASTGRGYGYTF

D: TRBD2
J: TRBJ2-3
size: few
V: TRBV10-3
DNA: TGTGCCTCCCGCGGGGCTAGCGGGGGAACAGATACGCAGTATTTT
CDR3: CASRGASGGTDTQYF

D: .
J: TRBJ1-2
size: .
V: TRBV5-5
DNA: TGTGCCAGCAGCTTCGAAGGTGGCCGGGAGGGGACCTTC
CDR3: CASSFEGGREGTF

D: .
J: TRBJ1-2
size: .
V: TRBV18
DNA: TGTGCCAGCTCACCACGGTTCGGGGGCTATGGCTACACCTTC
CDR3: CASSPRFGGYGYTF

D: TRBD1
J: TRBJ2-2
size: few
V: TRBV10-3
DNA: TGTGCCATCAGGCCAGGGGGTACCGCCGGGGAGCTGTTTTTT
CDR3: CAIRPGGTAGELFF